These 15 T cell receptor beta chains were all obtained from the same sample, sequenced in a study of T cell responses to AZD1222 COVID-19 vaccine. Generated by immunoSEQ multiplex PCR, the TCRdb table keeps only in-frame clones and is missing some. The sample carries 84,000 or so clones, approximately 86% recorded once. Sequencing used peripheral blood, obtained on day 0 of AZD1222 vaccination. The receptor source for this set is an adult in good health.

Comments on this clone: The junction does not match germline at one end; this may be a read error. V is TRBV7-9 and J is TRBJ2-3; the D gene is possibly TRBD1 (6 bases). CDR1 is SEHNR, CDR2 FQNEAQ, per germline (reference sequence). CDR3 size: 12 residues. The CDR3 spells CASSPAGDKENF. CDR3 sequence (DNA): TGTGCCAGCAGCCCCGCCGGGGACAAGGAAAATTTT. Full variable domain (remainder filled in from reference TRBV7-9 and TRBJ2-3): DTGVSQNPRHKITKRGQNVTFRCDPISEHNRLYWYRQTLGQGPEFLTYFQNEAQLEKSRLLSDRFSAERPKGSFSTLEIQRTEQGDSAMYLCASSPAGDKENFGPGTRLTVL.

The chain uses TRBV10-3 and TRBJ1-6; 9 bases align to TRBD1. V shed 10 bases, J shed 8 bases, and the junction held 6 bases outside the gene matches. The CDR3 totals 13 residues. Germline V CDR1 and CDR2: ENHRY, SYGVKD. The CDR3 sequence: CATGTGKDSPLHF. CDR3 DNA: TGTGCCACCGGGACAGGGAAAGATTCACCCCTCCACTTT.

The chain couples TRBV7-2 to TRBJ1-5, with a possible D match to TRBD1 (5 bases). The ends were cut back, 4 bases at V and 15 bases at J, with 16 bases in the middle. The CDR3 contains 12 residues. Germline CDR1 and CDR2: SGHTA and FQGNSA. The CDR3 sequence is CASSYPPGPRHF. The CDR3 region has the DNA TGTGCCAGCAGCTACCCCCCGGGACCGCGGCATTTT.

This sequence joins TRBV6-6 and TRBJ1-2; 12 bases align to TRBD1. The trim removed 2 bases at V and 6 bases at J, leaving 7 bases unmatched. Looked up from germline, CDR1 is MNHNY and CDR2 is SVGAGI (reference sequence). This CDR3 comprises 16 residues. The CDR3 reads CASSYPRDRGQNGYTF. The CDR3, as DNA: TGTGCCAGCAGTTACCCCCGGGACAGGGGGCAAAATGGCTACACCTTC.

The chain recombines TRBV28 with TRBJ2-5; 7 bases map to TRBD1. CDR1 is MDHEN, CDR2 SYDVKM, per germline. V shed 5 bases, J shed 9 bases, and the junction held 9 bases outside the gene matches. The CDR3 covers 13 residues. CDR3 sequence: CASSIQQGRAQYF. Written as DNA, the CDR3 is TGTGCCAGCAGTATCCAACAGGGGCGGGCCCAGTACTTC.

The chain employs TRBV24-1 and TRBJ2-2; 9 bases map to TRBD1. The CDR3 runs 19 residues. V trimming: 8 bases; J trimming: 2 bases; junction bases outside the gene matches: 17. Germline V gene data show CDR1 as KGHDR and CDR2 as SFDVKD. The chain's CDR3 is CATNSGHTRQGVNTGELFF. The CDR3 DNA reads as TGTGCCACCAATTCCGGTCACACCCGACAGGGGGTCAACACCGGGGAGCTGTTTTTT.

This clone has a single count. The chain recombines TRBV6-6 with TRBJ2-1; a weak D match, TRBD1 (5 bases). Looked up from germline, CDR1 is MNHNY and CDR2 is SVGAGI (reference sequence). V lost 4 bases and J 0 bases, leaving 10 bases between the germline ends. The CDR3 loop spans 15 amino acids. CDR3 sequence reads: CASSFDSISYNEQFF. The CDR3 DNA is TGTGCCAGCAGTTTCGACAGTATCTCCTACAATGAGCAGTTCTTC.

A single count supports this clone. The rearrangement links TRBV14 to TRBJ2-5; no firm D call. CDR1 SGHDN and CDR2 FVKESK come from the germline V gene. The CDR3 sequence is 13 residues long. V was clipped by 0 bases and J by 5 bases, with 7 bases between them. The CDR3: CASSQEFAETQYF. The CDR3 DNA is TGTGCCAGCAGCCAAGAGTTTGCCGAGACCCAGTACTTC.

DNA of the CDR3: TGTGCCAGCAGTTTAGGTTTAAAGCGGCAGGGACCGTTAAATCAGCCCCAGCATTTT. Its translation: CASSLGLKRQGPLNQPQHF. The V gene is TRBV28, the J gene TRBJ1-5; possible D gene TRBD1, 5 bases. Germline V gives CDR1 MDHEN, CDR2 SYDVKM. Trimming removed 2 bases at V and 4 bases at J, with 24 bases between. The CDR3 covers 19 residues.

This clone was found once. The chain uses TRBV7-8 and TRBJ1-6; D perhaps matches TRBD1 (6 bases). The CDR3 loop spans 15 amino acids. Germline assignment: CDR1 SGHVS and CDR2 FQNEAQ. Trimming took 5 bases from V and 6 from J, leaving 14 bases between them. In DNA form, the CDR3 reads TGTGCCAGCAGCCCCGGGGGGGCCCCTAATTCACCCCTCCACTTT. This gives the protein CASSPGGAPNSPLHF.

The chain combines TRBV5-5 with TRBJ2-3; D gene ambiguous. The CDR3 spans 13 residues. Trimming took off 0 bases at V and 6 bases at J, with 8 bases between the two ends. Looked up from germline, CDR1 is SGHKS and CDR2 is YYEKEE (reference sequence). CDR3 sequence reads: CASSLGTTDTQYF. Here the CDR3 DNA reads TGTGCCAGCAGCTTGGGGACCACCGATACGCAGTATTTT. Variable domain in full (rest from reference TRBV5-5 and TRBJ2-3): DAGVTQSPTHLIKTRGQQVTLRCSPISGHKSVSWYQQVLGQGPQFIFQYYEKEERGRGNFPDRFSARQFPNYSSELNVNALLLGDSALYLCASSLGTTDTQYFGPGTRLTVL.

V and J are TRBV7-6 and TRBJ1-1; 9 nucleotides line up with TRBD1. Per germline, CDR1 SGHVS and CDR2 FNYEAQ. The CDR3 totals 11 residues. V gave up 8 bases and J gave up 7 bases; unmatched junction bases: 2. The CDR3 DNA reads as TGTGCCAGCGGACAGGGGAATGAAGCTTTCTTT. It yields the protein CASGQGNEAFF.

A word on this clone: At the DNA level, this CDR3 is encoded by other sequences in the same sample as well. V and J are TRBV29-1 and TRBJ1-1; 9 bases map to TRBD1. V dropped 7 bases and J dropped 1; count of bases not matched to a gene: 1. Germline V gives CDR1 SQVTM, CDR2 ANQGSEA. The CDR3 is 12 residues long. As DNA, the CDR3 is TGCAGCGGGGGACAGGGGAACACTGAAGCTTTCTTT. Residues: CSGGQGNTEAFF.

This chain uses TRBV19 with TRBJ1-5; 8 bases are shared with TRBD1. CDR1 and CDR2 from the germline V gene are LNHDA and SQIVND (reference sequence). V shed 1 base, J shed 6 bases, and the junction held 5 bases outside the gene matches. CDR3 length: 15 amino acids. CDR3 DNA: TGTGCCAGTAGTATAGCCAGGGGGCCGGGTCAGCCCCAGCATTTT. Protein sequence: CASSIARGPGQPQHF.

The sample holds one count of this clone. J is TRBJ1-2 and V is TRBV6-5, with 8 bases matching TRBD1. The CDR3 totals 14 residues. Germline assignment: CDR1 MNHEY and CDR2 SVGAGI. V was clipped by 4 bases and J by 4 bases; unmatched bases: 5. In DNA form, the CDR3 reads TGTGCCAGCAGTTCGGGACAGGTACCCTATGGCTACACCTTC. It specifies CASSSGQVPYGYTF.